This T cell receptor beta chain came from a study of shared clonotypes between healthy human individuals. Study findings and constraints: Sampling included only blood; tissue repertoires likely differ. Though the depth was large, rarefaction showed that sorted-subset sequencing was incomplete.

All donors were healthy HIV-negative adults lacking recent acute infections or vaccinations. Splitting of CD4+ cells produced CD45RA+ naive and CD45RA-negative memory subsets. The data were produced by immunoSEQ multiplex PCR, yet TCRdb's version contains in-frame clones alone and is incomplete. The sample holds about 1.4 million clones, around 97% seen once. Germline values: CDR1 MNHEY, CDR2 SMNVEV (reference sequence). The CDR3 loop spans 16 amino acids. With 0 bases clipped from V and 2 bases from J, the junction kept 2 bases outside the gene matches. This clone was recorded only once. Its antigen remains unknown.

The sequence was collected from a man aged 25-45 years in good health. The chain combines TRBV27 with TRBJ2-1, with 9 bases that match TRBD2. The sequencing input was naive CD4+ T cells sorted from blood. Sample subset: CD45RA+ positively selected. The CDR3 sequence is CASSLSRGGAYNEQFF. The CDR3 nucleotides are TGTGCCAGCAGTTTATCCCGCGGGGGGGCCTACAATGAGCAGTTCTTC.